This T cell receptor (beta chain) was documented in a study of long-term antiretroviral therapy in people with HIV. Version v3.0 of the immunoSEQ assay ran at survey level. The method was immunoSEQ multiplex PCR; TCRdb's version includes in-frame clones alone and lacks a portion of them. The repertoire holds approximately 25,000 clones, with 88% as singletons. Germline V gene data show CDR1 as SGDLS and CDR2 as YYNGEE. The CDR3 extends over 13 amino acids. Trimming removed 3 bases from V and 5 bases from J, with 12 bases in between. The specimen was unsorted PBMCs, collected more than 4.3 years after starting antiretroviral therapy. This chain uses TRBV9 with TRBJ2-7; unclear D gene. This clonotype originated in a man younger than 45 with HIV. CDR3 DNA: TGTGCCAGCAGCGCCACAGCCGCCGACGAGCAGTACTTC. It is translated as CASSATAADEQYF.